A single sample is the source of the 5 T cell receptor beta chains below, sequenced in a study of a mutant IDH1 vaccine in newly diagnosed glioma. These receptors have no known antigen. Noted time point: week 35, safety follow-up. With topical imiquimod, each dose of the vaccine consisted of 300 ug of mutant IDH1 20-mer peptide. Profiling relied on immunoSEQ multiplex PCR, and the TCRdb table lists in-frame clones only, not all of them. The repertoire holds 35,000 to 50,000 clones, with 92% as singletons. Sequencing was performed on PBMCs, taken from a glioma patient whose treatment included an IDH1 peptide vaccine. Receptors originate from a man aged 50-60 years with glioma.

The chain links TRBV4-3 to TRBJ2-1, with 9 bases lining up with TRBD1. Germline V lookup: CDR1 LGHNA, CDR2 YSLEER. Trimming took 0 bases from V and 9 from J; bases not matched to a gene: 6. The CDR3 is made up of 15 amino acids. The CDR3: CASSQDSGQGSEQFF. The DNA for the CDR3 is TGCGCCAGCAGCCAAGATTCCGGACAGGGGAGTGAGCAGTTCTTC.

This clone has a single count. V usage is TRBV2 and J usage is TRBJ2-3; the D is unclear. V gave up 4 bases and J gave up 10 bases, with 12 bases separating them. Germline V gene data show CDR1 as SNHLY and CDR2 as FYNNEI. The CDR3 is made up of 12 amino acids. For the CDR3, the DNA is TGTGCCAGCAGTGTTCAAGGGCGCCCGCAGTATTTT. This codes for CASSVQGRPQYF.

This chain joins TRBV4-3 and TRBJ2-2, with TRBD2 identical over 9 bases. Losses at the gene ends were 0 bases for V and 3 bases for J; bases not matched to a gene: 5. CDR3 length: 17 residues. Germline CDR1 and CDR2: LGHNA and YSLEER. The CDR3 coding sequence is TGCGCCAGCAGCCAAGATCGCGGGGGGGCCGACACCGGGGAGCTGTTTTTT. This translates into CASSQDRGGADTGELFF.

The chain is built from TRBV7-9 and TRBJ1-1, with D perhaps TRBD1 (6 bases). Looked up from germline, CDR1 is SEHNR and CDR2 is FQNEAQ (reference sequence). Trimming took 4 bases from V and 11 from J, leaving 14 bases between them. The CDR3 covers 12 residues. The CDR3 loop is CASSYTDRWAFF. The CDR3 region has the DNA TGTGCCAGCAGCTACACGGACAGATGGGCTTTCTTT.

J is TRBJ2-1 and V is TRBV10-3, with D unclear. Germline assignment: CDR1 ENHRY and CDR2 SYGVKD. With 0 bases removed from V and 12 bases from J, the gap between germline ends came to 9 bases. The CDR3 runs to 12 residues. The CDR3 DNA follows: TGTGCCATCAGTGAGTCCGGTGATGCGCAGTTCTTC. Translating it yields CAISESGDAQFF.